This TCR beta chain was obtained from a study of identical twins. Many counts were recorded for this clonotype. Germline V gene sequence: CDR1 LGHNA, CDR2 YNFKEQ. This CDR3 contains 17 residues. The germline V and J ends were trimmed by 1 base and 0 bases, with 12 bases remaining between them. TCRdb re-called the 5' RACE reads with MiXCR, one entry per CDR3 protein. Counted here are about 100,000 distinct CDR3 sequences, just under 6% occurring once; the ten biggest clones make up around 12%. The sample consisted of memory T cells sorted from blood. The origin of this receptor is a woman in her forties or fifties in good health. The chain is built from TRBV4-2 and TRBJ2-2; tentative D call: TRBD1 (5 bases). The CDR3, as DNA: TGTGCCAGCAGCCAAGCTGGGGCGAGCGCGAACACCGGGGAGCTGTTTTTT. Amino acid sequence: CASSQAGASANTGELFF.